Below are 17 T cell receptor beta chains sequenced from a single sample in a study of cytomegalovirus exposure and HLA in healthy donors. Vbeta (60) and Jbeta (13) primers were used in the PCR. Libraries were prepared by immunoSEQ multiplex PCR; TCRdb keeps only in-frame clonotypes and omits some of them. The data show more than 110,000 clones, with about three quarters seen just once and 1.6% held by the top ten. Material: PBMCs. These receptors were taken from a woman aged 25 to 39 in good health and CMV-seronegative.

The chain joins TRBV28 to TRBJ2-7, with 7 bases aligning to TRBD2. CDR1 MDHEN and CDR2 SYDVKM come from the germline V gene. J gave up 7 bases and V 6 bases, and 9 bases lay outside the gene matches. This CDR3 spans 13 amino acids. The CDR3 region has the DNA TGTGCCAGCAGCGTGCGAGCGGGGAGGGAGCAGTACGTC. It codes for CASSVRAGREQYV.

There are a few counts of this clone. The chain has TRBV7-9 and TRBJ1-4; TRBD1 matches 9 bases. Per the germline V gene, CDR1 is SEHNR and CDR2 is FQNEAQ (reference sequence). The CDR3 has 14 amino acids. The V and J ends lost 5 bases and 7 bases, in that order; junction bases with no gene match: 5. For the CDR3, the DNA is TGTGCCAGCAGCCCCGGGACAGGGACTGAAAAACTGTTTTTT. This gives the protein CASSPGTGTEKLFF.

Only a few counts were recorded for this clone. The CDR3 sequence is CASRPTSGRGPYNEQFF. The CDR3 nucleotides read TGTGCCAGCAGACCGACTAGCGGGAGGGGGCCCTACAATGAGCAGTTCTTC. This sequence joins TRBV11-1 and TRBJ2-1, with 14 positions matching TRBD2. The CDR3 is made up of 17 amino acids. The germline gives CDR1 SGHAT, CDR2 FQDESV (reference sequence). The junction had 6 bases not matched to a gene; V was cut back by 6 bases and J by 2 bases. Full variable domain (rest looked up from reference TRBV11-1 and TRBJ2-1): EAEVAQSPRYKITEKSQAVAFWCDPISGHATLYWYRQILGQGPELLVQFQDESVVDDSQLPKDRFSAERLKGVDSTLKIQPAELGDSAMYLCASRPTSGRGPYNEQFFGPGTRLTVL.

This clone was seen a single time. This rearrangement joins TRBV28 to TRBJ2-3; 9 positions match TRBD2. The CDR3 contains 14 residues. The junction had 7 bases not matched to a gene; V was cut back by 11 bases and J by 1 base. Per germline, CDR1 MDHEN and CDR2 SYDVKM. The chain's CDR3 is CAGRKRGGTDTQYF. The CDR3 nucleotides read TGTGCCGGACGAAAGCGGGGGGGCACAGATACGCAGTATTTT.

This clone appeared once. The chain links TRBV6-6 to TRBJ1-5, with D unclear. Germline V gene sequence: CDR1 MNHNY, CDR2 SVGAGI (reference sequence). Between the trimmed V and J ends, which lost 2 bases and 12 bases, there was a span of 11 bases. The CDR3 is 12 residues long. CDR3 protein: CASSYEARDQHF. The CDR3, as DNA: TGTGCCAGCAGTTACGAGGCCCGAGACCAGCATTTT.

This chain connects TRBV7-3 to TRBJ2-5; 7 bases map to TRBD2. CDR3 size: 16 residues. CDR1 and CDR2 (germline): SGHTA, FQGTGA. V lost 5 bases, J lost 6 bases, and 15 bases stayed unmatched. The chain's CDR3 is CASSPRLAEPQQTQYF. The CDR3 nucleotides read TGTGCCAGCAGCCCCCGGCTAGCGGAGCCCCAGCAGACCCAGTACTTC.

The chain uses TRBV5-1 and TRBJ2-3; the D gene is possibly TRBD2 (6 bases). The CDR3 length is 16 residues. CDR1 and CDR2 from the germline V gene are SGHRS and YFSETQ. V was pared by 0 bases and J by 4 bases, with 15 bases between. The CDR3 is CASSLVVSPGADTQYF. In nucleotides, the CDR3 is TGCGCCAGCAGCTTGGTGGTCTCACCGGGAGCAGATACGCAGTATTTT. The full variable domain, in which reference TRBV5-1 and TRBJ2-3 provide the parts outside the CDR3, is KAGVTQTPRYLIKTRGQQVTLSCSPISGHRSVSWYQQTPGQGLQFLFEYFSETQRNKGNFPGRFSGRQFSNSRSEMNVSTLELGDSALYLCASSLVVSPGADTQYFGPGTRLTVL.

The chain carries TRBV2 and TRBJ1-2, with 8 bases aligning to TRBD1. The V gene's germline CDR1 is SNHLY and CDR2 FYNNEI. J lost 4 bases, V lost 4 bases, and 14 bases had no gene match. This CDR3 has 17 amino acids. CDR3 amino acids: CASSVGGVTGGSYGYTF. DNA of the CDR3: TGTGCCAGCAGTGTAGGGGGAGTCACAGGGGGAAGCTATGGCTACACCTTC.

The chain is built from TRBV6-5 and TRBJ1-1, with 8 positions matching TRBD1. Losses at the gene ends were 8 bases for V and 0 bases for J; bases not matched to a gene: 8. CDR1 MNHEY and CDR2 SVGAGI come from the germline V gene. The CDR3 has 15 amino acids. CDR3 in DNA: TGTGCCAGCCGGCACAGGGGGTTCTTGAACACTGAAGCTTTCTTT. Protein sequence: CASRHRGFLNTEAFF.

The rearrangement joins TRBV27 to TRBJ2-1, with 11 positions matching TRBD2. V trimming: 6 bases; J trimming: 5 bases; junction bases outside the gene matches: 15. The CDR3 sequence is 18 residues long. The germline V gene encodes CDR1 MNHEY and CDR2 SMNVEV (reference sequence). In DNA form, the CDR3 reads TGTGCCAGCAGAGTAGCGGATAGCGGGAGGGCCGGAGACAATGAGCAGTTCTTC. It encodes CASRVADSGRAGDNEQFF.

This clone was recorded a few times. The J gene is TRBJ2-2, the V gene TRBV7-2; 8 bases align to TRBD2. Germline V lookup: CDR1 SGHTA, CDR2 FQGNSA. J was trimmed by 7 bases and V by 1 base; bases with no gene match: 5. The CDR3 spans 15 residues. Here the CDR3 reads CASSLVAGTDGELFF. The CDR3 DNA sequence: TGTGCCAGCAGCTTAGTAGCGGGGACCGACGGGGAGCTGTTTTTT.

The chain couples TRBV7-2 to TRBJ1-4, with unresolved D. Germline CDR1 SGHTA, CDR2 FQGNSA. The CDR3 covers 12 residues. Deletions cut 6 bases from V and 8 bases from J, with 10 bases between. In nucleotides, the CDR3 is TGTGCCAGCAGTTCGGCGGGGGAAAAACTGTTTTTT. Protein: CASSSAGEKLFF.

V gene TRBV2 combines with J gene TRBJ1-5; D is perhaps TRBD1 (6 bases). The CDR3 sequence is 13 residues long. Trimming shortened V by 6 bases and J by 5 bases, and 11 bases separated the two germline ends. CDR1 is SNHLY and CDR2 is FYNNEI in the germline V gene. CDR3 bases: TGTGCCAGCAGCGACTACAGGGATCAGCCCCAGCATTTT. It specifies CASSDYRDQPQHF.

The rearrangement uses TRBV9 and TRBJ2-3; D possibly corresponds to TRBD2 (6 bases). This CDR3 is 15 amino acids long. V was pared by 5 bases and J by 2 bases, with 15 bases between. Germline-derived CDR1 and CDR2 are SGDLS and YYNGEE. This CDR3 is CASRPTEGPTDTQYF. As DNA, the CDR3 is TGTGCCAGCAGACCTACGGAGGGACCCACAGATACGCAGTATTTT.

The genes are TRBV4-1 and TRBJ2-4, with D perhaps TRBD1 (6 bases). V shed 4 bases and J shed 8 bases, with 21 bases lying between them. This CDR3 has 16 amino acids. Looked up from germline, CDR1 is MGHRA and CDR2 is YSYEKL. The CDR3 protein is CASSPIQQGFGYIQYF. CDR3 DNA sequence: TGCGCCAGCAGCCCAATACAACAGGGCTTCGGATACATTCAGTACTTC.

The genes are TRBV18 and TRBJ2-7, with 7 bases identical to TRBD2. The CDR3 length is 13 residues. V trimming: 5 bases; J trimming: 6 bases; junction bases outside the gene matches: 7. Germline loops: CDR1 KGHSH, CDR2 LQKENI. CDR3 nucleotides: TGTGCCAGCTCAACGGGAGGCTTTAGCGAGCAGTACTTC. Translating it yields CASSTGGFSEQYF.

This clone appeared once. The chain is built from TRBV11-2 and TRBJ2-4; 15 nucleotides match TRBD2. Germline CDR1 reads SGHAT; CDR2 reads FQNNGV. The CDR3 spans 18 residues. V was clipped by 4 bases and J by 1 base; unmatched bases: 5. The CDR3 DNA reads TGTGCCAGCAGCTCTGGACTAGCGGGGGGGCCGGCCAAAAACATTCAGTACTTC. This translates into CASSSGLAGGPAKNIQYF.